These 10 T cell receptor beta chains came from one sample sequenced in a study of TIL therapy for anti-PD-1-resistant metastatic lung cancer. This was the immunoSEQ v3 assay. Repertoires were generated with immunoSEQ multiplex PCR, while TCRdb's copy carries only in-frame clones and drops some. The sample records 45,000 to 60,000 clones, about two thirds being singletons. Time point of the sample: pre-treatment sample, taken before nivolumab and TIL therapy. Pleural nodules or supraclavicular lymph nodes made up most of the excised metastases sampled. Source: tumor tissue, taken at baseline. All receptors derive from a person aged 25-80 years with non-small cell lung cancer.

Only a few counts were recorded for this clone. CDR3: CASSWGTSEKLFF. CDR3 DNA: TGTGCCAGCAGCTGGGGGACAAGTGAAAAACTGTTTTTT. The chain carries TRBV5-4 and TRBJ1-4; perhaps TRBD1 as D (6 bases). V lost 3 bases and J lost 7, with 10 bases in between. CDR3 length: 13 residues. Germline CDR1 and CDR2: SGHNT and YYREEE (reference sequence). The entire variable domain, with the rest obtained from reference TRBV5-4 and TRBJ1-4, is as follows: ETGVTQSPTHLIKTRGQQVTLRCSSQSGHNTVSWYQQALGQGPQFIFQYYREEENGRGNFPPRFSGLQFPNYSSELNVNALELDDSALYLCASSWGTSEKLFFGSGTQLSVL.

In this sample, this clone turned up a few times. The CDR3 here is CSVGGTADLNTGELFF. The CDR3 region has the DNA TGCAGCGTAGGGGGGACAGCGGACTTGAACACCGGGGAGCTGTTTTTT. The genes are TRBV29-1 and TRBJ2-2, with a weak D call TRBD1 (7 bases). This CDR3 is 16 amino acids long. In germline, CDR1 is SQVTM, CDR2 ANQGSEA. V gave up 6 bases and J gave up 1 base, with 18 bases separating them.

V is TRBV2 and J is TRBJ2-3, with TRBD2 matching over 9 bases. Trimming took 5 bases from V and 2 from J; bases not matched to a gene: 11. From germline, CDR1 is SNHLY and CDR2 FYNNEI. The CDR3 is 17 residues long. Here the CDR3 reads CASSSGGSGGTTDTQYF. The CDR3 nucleotides read TGTGCCAGCAGTTCCGGAGGAAGCGGGGGGACCACAGATACGCAGTATTTT.

The chain employs TRBV6-1 and TRBJ1-2; the D is unclear. Trimming cost V 3 bases and J 8 bases, with 7 bases left between them. This CDR3 contains 11 residues. The V gene's germline CDR1 is MNHNS and CDR2 SASEGT. The CDR3 nucleotides are TGTGCCAGCAGTGACCTGCGGGGCTACACCTTC. Protein: CASSDLRGYTF.

The V and J genes are TRBV5-1 and TRBJ2-1; D possibly corresponds to TRBD1 (5 bases). This CDR3 has 13 residues. V lost 5 bases to trimming and J lost 4 bases, with 10 bases between them. The V gene's germline CDR1 is SGHRS and CDR2 YFSETQ. CDR3: CASSLGDYNEQFF. CDR3 nucleotides: TGCGCCAGCAGTTTAGGGGATTACAATGAGCAGTTCTTC. The full variable domain, its missing parts supplied by reference TRBV5-1 and TRBJ2-1, is KAGVTQTPRYLIKTRGQQVTLSCSPISGHRSVSWYQQTPGQGLQFLFEYFSETQRNKGNFPGRFSGRQFSNSRSEMNVSTLELGDSALYLCASSLGDYNEQFFGPGTRLTVL.

This sequence joins TRBV19 and TRBJ1-1; D is undetermined. CDR3 size: 15 residues. CDR1 LNHDA and CDR2 SQIVND come from the germline V gene (reference sequence). With 2 bases removed from V and 5 bases from J, the gap between germline ends came to 15 bases. The CDR3 DNA sequence: TGTGCCAGTAGTATACGCTTAGACGGCAGGACTGAAGCTTTCTTT. Translation: CASSIRLDGRTEAFF.

The rearrangement joins TRBV30 to TRBJ1-1; 9 positions match TRBD1. V was clipped by 7 bases and J by 5 bases; unmatched bases: 2. The germline CDR1 and CDR2 sequences are GTSNPN and SVGIG (reference sequence). This CDR3 spans 11 amino acids. The CDR3 region has the DNA TGTGCCTTGACAGGGGGAACTGAAGCTTTCTTT. Its translation is CALTGGTEAFF.

This sequence joins TRBV19 and TRBJ1-4, with 7 bases aligning to TRBD1. Germline trimming cut 4 bases from V and 2 bases from J; bases unmatched to any gene: 7. This CDR3 is built from 16 residues. The V gene's germline CDR1 is LNHDA and CDR2 SQIVND (reference sequence). CDR3 coding DNA: TGTGCCAGTAGTAGGACAGGTCCCCGGACTAATGAAAAACTGTTTTTT. As protein: CASSRTGPRTNEKLFF.

The chain uses TRBV5-1 and TRBJ2-3; 7 bases agree with TRBD1. Germline V gene lookup returns CDR1 SGHRS and CDR2 YFSETQ. This CDR3 region has 17 residues. V was pared by 2 bases and J by 1 base, with 10 bases of the junction left unmatched. CDR3 sequence: CASSLALQGKGTDTQYF. The CDR3, as DNA: TGCGCCAGCAGCTTAGCCCTACAGGGGAAAGGCACAGATACGCAGTATTTT. Drawing the rest from reference TRBV5-1 and TRBJ2-3, the complete variable domain is KAGVTQTPRYLIKTRGQQVTLSCSPISGHRSVSWYQQTPGQGLQFLFEYFSETQRNKGNFPGRFSGRQFSNSRSEMNVSTLELGDSALYLCASSLALQGKGTDTQYFGPGTRLTVL.

V and J are TRBV5-1 and TRBJ1-4; 9 bases fit TRBD1. The CDR3 covers 15 residues. The germline gives CDR1 SGHRS, CDR2 YFSETQ. Trimming at V came to 5 bases and at J to 8 bases, leaving 10 bases not matched to a gene. The CDR3 region is CASSLTGTGREKLFF. The CDR3 coding sequence is TGCGCCAGCAGTCTAACCGGGACAGGGCGAGAAAAACTGTTTTTT.